This TCR beta chain appears in the sequencing data of a study of blood T cell repertoires in COVID-19. Overall study: The samples span acute and convalescent COVID-19 from the United States, Italy and Spain.

Participants' own reports of clinical history determined their cohort assignment. Recovery meant two consecutive negative NP/OP PCR tests, professional clearance, or resolved symptoms. Only in-frame clones appear in the TCRdb table, and some are missing; sequencing was by immunoSEQ multiplex PCR. The table has more than 250,000 clones, about 92% seen once. The germline V gene has CDR1 MDHEN and CDR2 SYDVKM. Trimming cost V 4 bases and J 10 bases, with 17 bases left between them. The CDR3 contains 14 residues. The sequence was collected from a woman aged 25 to 39 who had recovered from COVID-19. Specimen: PBMCs or T cells enriched from blood (not recorded which). The V call is TRBV28, the J call TRBJ2-1, with a weak D call TRBD1 (6 bases). As DNA, the CDR3 is TGTGCCAGCAGTTCGGGACACAGCGTATGGGAGCAGTTCTTC. Translating it yields CASSSGHSVWEQFF.